This T cell receptor (beta chain) came from a study of blood T cell repertoires in COVID-19. Turning to the study itself: Samples came from the United States, Italy and Spain, spanning acute and convalescent COVID-19. Sample material is recorded as cDNA or gDNA derived from T cells, B-cell-depleted T cells, or PBMCs.

Recruited during active infection, patients (from Seattle) were subsequently followed longitudinally. Source study methods: Amplifying reference gene primers gave estimates of nucleated cell counts. Libraries were prepared by immunoSEQ multiplex PCR; TCRdb keeps only in-frame clonotypes and omits some of them. V, J and clone size are taken as reported in that table, and D and trimming were inferred from the DNA itself. Of 150,000 or so clones in the sample, around 89% were seen once. V dropped 5 bases and J dropped 4; count of bases not matched to a gene: 14. Germline V gene lookup returns CDR1 SGHTA and CDR2 FQGNSA. This CDR3 has 17 residues.

The sample consisted of peripheral blood. The chain is built from TRBV7-2 and TRBJ1-3, with TRBD1 identical over 7 bases. This receptor was obtained from a man younger than 30 with COVID-19, enrolled during active disease. This CDR3 reads CASSIFTGALSGNTIYF. CDR3 coding DNA: TGTGCCAGCAGCATTTTTACAGGGGCCTTGTCAGGAAACACCATATATTTT.